This TCR beta chain emerged from a study of technical replicates of blood from a few donors. Trimming stripped 6 bases from V and 5 bases from J, with 10 bases between. Germline CDR1 and CDR2: DFQATT and SNEGSKA (reference sequence). CDR3 length: 11 residues. Some clones are missing from TCRdb's copy, which holds only in-frame ones; the method was immunoSEQ multiplex PCR. The table records about 69,000 clones, around 90% of them present only once. This chain uses TRBV20-1 with TRBJ1-2, with D tentatively TRBD1 (5 bases). The sequenced sample was PBMCs. The TCR was taken from a human donor in good health. Some clones in this sample may be carry-over from other donors' samples. CDR3 region: CSASTGYGYTF. In DNA form, the CDR3 reads TGCAGTGCGAGCACAGGTTATGGCTACACCTTC.